Below, 24 T cell receptor beta chains from the same sample are listed, as sequenced in a study of T cell responses to AZD1222 COVID-19 vaccine (dated by TCRdb to the early 2020s). The meaning of the sample's time point label: about 28 days (+/-7) after the second vaccine dose. The library was made by the immunoSEQ multiplex PCR assay. Sourced from immuneACCESS, this table was stored by TCRdb with only in-frame sequences that have V and J called. A share of the clones is absent; for the studies checked, an unresolved V gene accounts for under half, and the remainder has no known explanation. In this sample the table shows 150,000 or so clones, just over 90% of which occur a single time. The ten largest clonotypes hold around 0.98% of the sample. The source was peripheral blood, collected 28 days after the second AZD1222 dose. The receptor source for this set is an adult who received the AZD1222 COVID-19 vaccine.

The chain couples TRBV6-4 to TRBJ2-6; 7 bases agree with TRBD1. The ends lost 0 bases at V and 1 base at J; junction bases unmatched: 3. CDR3 size: 17 residues. From germline, CDR1 is MRHNA and CDR2 SNTAGT. This CDR3 reads CASSDSGRGSGANVLTF. Written as DNA, the CDR3 is TGTGCCAGCAGTGACTCAGGCAGGGGGTCTGGGGCCAACGTCCTGACTTTC.

The chain combines TRBV27 with TRBJ1-3, with TRBD1 as a possible D gene (6 bases). From germline, CDR1 is MNHEY and CDR2 SMNVEV (reference sequence). Trimming removed 0 bases from V and 0 bases from J, with 12 bases in between. CDR3 length: 17 residues. CDR3 sequence (DNA): TGTGCCAGCAGTTTATCGGGCAGGGGATACTCTGGAAACACCATATATTTT. Protein product: CASSLSGRGYSGNTIYF.

This sequence joins TRBV13 and TRBJ2-7; TRBD2 aligns across 14 bases. The CDR3 is 16 residues long. Germline V gene sequence: CDR1 PRHDT, CDR2 FYEKMQ (reference sequence). V trimming: 5 bases; J trimming: 6 bases; junction bases outside the gene matches: 9. The CDR3 region is CASSLHRLAGGIEQYF. CDR3 nucleotides: TGTGCCAGCAGCCTCCATCGACTAGCGGGAGGGATCGAGCAGTACTTC.

This clone is a singleton in its sample. The chain carries TRBV30 and TRBJ2-7, with D possibly being TRBD1 (5 bases). The CDR3 is 11 residues long. Trimming removed 7 bases from V and 2 bases from J, with 9 bases in between. The germline CDR1 and CDR2 sequences are GTSNPN and SVGIG (reference sequence). For the CDR3, the DNA is TGTGCCTTAACAGGACCCTACGAGCAGTACTTC. Amino acids: CALTGPYEQYF.

In its sample, this clone was seen a few times. The chain is built from TRBV19 and TRBJ2-2; 8 bases line up with TRBD1. This CDR3 has 17 amino acids. The J segment lost 1 base and the V segment lost 6 bases, leaving 10 bases of the junction unmatched. Germline V gives CDR1 LNHDA, CDR2 SQIVND (reference sequence). The CDR3 is CASSQPGQGRNTGELFF. As DNA, the CDR3 is TGTGCCAGTAGCCAACCCGGACAGGGAAGGAACACCGGGGAGCTGTTTTTT.

The rearrangement links TRBV12-3 or TRBV12-4 to TRBJ1-1, with D uncertain. Between the trimmed V and J ends, which lost 3 bases and 5 bases, there was a span of 10 bases. The length of the CDR3 is 13 residues. The CDR3 loop is CASSFNLWTEAFF. The CDR3, as DNA: TGTGCCAGCAGTTTCAACCTGTGGACTGAAGCTTTCTTT.

The V gene is TRBV14, the J gene TRBJ2-3; D is possibly TRBD2 (5 bases). V lost 4 bases and J 2 bases, leaving 7 bases between the germline ends. Germline CDR1 is SGHDN and CDR2 is FVKESK. This CDR3 is built from 13 residues. In DNA form, the CDR3 reads TGTGCCAGCAGCCCGAGGGACACAGATACGCAGTATTTT. Protein sequence: CASSPRDTDTQYF.

The chain couples TRBV9 to TRBJ2-3; TRBD2 matches at 8 bases. V lost 2 bases, J lost 0 bases, and 14 bases stayed unmatched. Germline values: CDR1 SGDLS, CDR2 YYNGEE. The CDR3 consists of 19 residues. CDR3 in amino acids: CASSVRREEGDFSTDTQYF. As DNA, the CDR3 is TGTGCCAGCAGCGTGCGGCGGGAGGAGGGGGATTTTAGCACAGATACGCAGTATTTT.

CDR3 residues: CASSAIETQYF. The DNA for the CDR3 is TGTGCCAGCTCAGCAATAGAGACCCAGTACTTC. The gene calls are TRBV18 and TRBJ2-5; D gene uncertain. This CDR3 has 11 residues. Looked up from germline, CDR1 is KGHSH and CDR2 is LQKENI. V lost 5 bases, J lost 4 bases, and 5 bases lay in between. The variable domain in full, with the rest retrieved from reference TRBV18 and TRBJ2-5, is NAGVMQNPRHLVRRRGQEARLRCSPMKGHSHVYWYRQLPEEGLKFMVYLQKENIIDESGMPKERFSAEFPKEGPSILRIQQVVRGDSAAYFCASSAIETQYFGPGTRLLVL.

The CDR3 DNA sequence: TGTGCCAGCATACGAGGCAATGAGCAGTTCTTC. It is translated as CASIRGNEQFF. The chain joins TRBV21-1 to TRBJ2-1; the listed D gene, TRBD2, was not tested against the DNA. TRBV21-1 is a pseudogene. CDR3 length: 11 amino acids.

As DNA, the CDR3 is TGTGCCAGCTCACTTCCTAGCGGGAGAAGTGCAAATGAGCAGTTCTTC. This translates into CASSLPSGRSANEQFF. J is TRBJ2-1 and V is TRBV18, with 10 bases that match TRBD2. Germline loops: CDR1 KGHSH, CDR2 LQKENI. After removal of 4 bases from V and 7 bases from J, the junction contained 10 bases not matched to a gene. The CDR3 consists of 16 residues.

The chain recombines TRBV3-1 (or the pseudogene TRBV3-2) with TRBJ2-1, with 11 positions matching TRBD2. The V segment lost 5 bases and the J segment 2 bases; nucleotides outside the gene matches: 5. Per the germline V gene, CDR1 is LGHDT and CDR2 is YNNKEL (reference sequence). CDR3 length: 16 amino acids. CDR3: CASSWTSGYTYNEQFF. The DNA of the CDR3 is TGTGCCAGCAGCTGGACTAGCGGGTATACCTACAATGAGCAGTTCTTC.

The chain carries TRBV6-2 or TRBV6-3 and TRBJ2-1, with 10 positions matching TRBD1. Germline V gene lookup returns CDR1 MNHEY and CDR2 SVGEGT. The CDR3 has 20 residues. The trim removed 2 bases at V and 9 bases at J, leaving 22 bases unmatched. CDR3 sequence: CASSYPVPGQGRASFGEQFF. Here the CDR3 DNA reads TGTGCCAGCAGTTACCCCGTCCCGGGACAGGGGCGGGCGTCTTTTGGTGAGCAGTTCTTC.

This chain uses TRBV5-1 with TRBJ2-7; 7 bases are a match to TRBD2. Germline lookup yields CDR1 SGHRS and CDR2 YFSETQ. Trimming took 5 bases from V and 3 from J; bases not matched to a gene: 11. The CDR3 runs 15 residues. The CDR3 loop reads CASRSTAGRSYEQYF. The CDR3 DNA reads TGCGCCAGCAGGTCCACAGCGGGACGGAGCTACGAGCAGTACTTC.

The chain combines TRBV2 with TRBJ2-7; D may be TRBD2 (6 bases). Trimming shortened V by 0 bases and J by 6 bases, and 15 bases separated the two germline ends. The CDR3 sequence is 15 residues long. Per the germline V gene, CDR1 is SNHLY and CDR2 is FYNNEI. The CDR3 loop reads CASSEASGLTFEQYF. The DNA of the CDR3 is TGTGCCAGCAGTGAAGCTTCTGGACTAACCTTCGAGCAGTACTTC. The full variable domain, with the rest looked up from reference TRBV2 and TRBJ2-7, is EPEVTQTPSHQVTQMGQEVILRCVPISNHLYFYWYRQILGQKVEFLVSFYNNEISEKSEIFDDQFSVERPDGSNFTLKIRSTKLEDSAMYFCASSEASGLTFEQYFGPGTRLTVT.

The genes are TRBV5-1 and TRBJ1-5, with D unclear. The CDR3 is 13 amino acids. Germline-derived CDR1 and CDR2 are SGHRS and YFSETQ. Trimming took 1 base from V and 4 from J, leaving 6 bases between them. CDR3 nucleotide sequence: TGCGCCAGCAGCTTGTCACAAAATCAGCCCCAGCATTTT. As protein: CASSLSQNQPQHF.

This clone was recorded only once. At one of its ends the junction is not consistent with the germline gene, which may arise from a read error. The chain couples TRBV4-2 to TRBJ2-7; TRBD2 matches at 10 bases. Looked up from germline, CDR1 is LGHNA and CDR2 is YNFKEQ. This CDR3 comprises 17 residues. This chain's CDR3 is CTSSQDHDSGRFYEQYF. CDR3 sequence (DNA): TGTACCAGCAGCCAAGATCATGATAGCGGGAGGTTTTACGAGCAGTACTTC.

The CDR3 region has the DNA TGCGCCAGCAGCTTTTCCCTAGCGGGGACCGGGGAGCTGTTTTTT. This translates into CASSFSLAGTGELFF. The rearrangement joins TRBV5-1 to TRBJ2-2; 9 bases are shared with TRBD2. The CDR3 has 15 amino acids. Germline V gene data show CDR1 as SGHRS and CDR2 as YFSETQ. J was trimmed by 5 bases and V by 2 bases; bases with no gene match: 4.

The chain uses TRBV6-5 and TRBJ1-2; D unclear. The CDR3 has 15 amino acids. Trimming pared 7 bases from V and 5 bases from J, leaving 20 bases between. The germline V gene encodes CDR1 MNHEY and CDR2 SVGAGI. CDR3 in amino acids: CASTNLWSLSYGYTF. The CDR3 coding sequence is TGTGCCAGCACCAACCTATGGAGCCTATCGTATGGCTACACCTTC.

The chain employs TRBV6-6 and TRBJ1-5, with TRBD1 matching 8 bases. V lost 6 bases, J lost 2 bases, and 6 bases stayed unmatched. Germline CDR1 and CDR2: MNHNY and SVGAGI (reference sequence). The CDR3 has 15 residues. The DNA for the CDR3 is TGTGCCAGCAGCCCAGGACAGGGAGGCAATCAGCCCCAGCATTTT. This codes for CASSPGQGGNQPQHF.

This clone was observed a few times. This chain uses TRBV15 with TRBJ2-7, with D possibly being TRBD1 (6 bases). V was cut by 3 bases and J by 1 base, with 10 bases left in between. CDR1 is LNHNV, CDR2 YYDKDF, per germline (reference sequence). This CDR3 region has 14 residues. The CDR3 bases are TGTGCCACCAGCAGCGAAGGACAGTCCTACGAGCAGTACTTC. This encodes CATSSEGQSYEQYF. Full variable domain (outside the CDR3, taken from reference TRBV15 and TRBJ2-7): DAMVIQNPRYQVTQFGKPVTLSCSQTLNHNVMYWYQQKSSQAPKLLFHYYDKDFNNEADTPDNFQSRRPNTSFCFLDIRSPGLGDTAMYLCATSSEGQSYEQYFGPGTRLTVT.

The chain uses TRBV3-1 (or the pseudogene TRBV3-2) and TRBJ1-4; a weak D match, TRBD1 (5 bases). V was trimmed by 0 bases and J by 4 bases, leaving 12 bases between them. This CDR3 has 16 amino acids. Germline CDR1 is LGHDT and CDR2 is YNNKEL (reference sequence). This CDR3 is CASSQEGTGVNEKLFF. The DNA for the CDR3 is TGTGCCAGCAGCCAAGAGGGGACGGGGGTTAATGAAAAACTGTTTTTT.

V and J are TRBV12-3 or TRBV12-4 and TRBJ2-5, with D unclear. V was clipped by 2 bases and J by 4 bases, with 8 bases between them. The CDR3 length is 13 residues. The chain's CDR3 is CASSLTTPETQYF. The CDR3 region has the DNA TGTGCCAGCAGTTTAACCACTCCAGAGACCCAGTACTTC.

This clone came up once. This chain links TRBV6-5 with TRBJ2-1; 11 bases are a match to TRBD2. Germline CDR1 reads MNHEY; CDR2 reads SVGAGI. The length of the CDR3 is 15 residues. Trimming cost V 0 bases and J 5 bases; bases outside gene matches: 0. Here the CDR3 reads CASSYSTSGNNEQFF. The DNA of the CDR3 is TGTGCCAGCAGTTACTCGACTAGCGGGAACAATGAGCAGTTCTTC.